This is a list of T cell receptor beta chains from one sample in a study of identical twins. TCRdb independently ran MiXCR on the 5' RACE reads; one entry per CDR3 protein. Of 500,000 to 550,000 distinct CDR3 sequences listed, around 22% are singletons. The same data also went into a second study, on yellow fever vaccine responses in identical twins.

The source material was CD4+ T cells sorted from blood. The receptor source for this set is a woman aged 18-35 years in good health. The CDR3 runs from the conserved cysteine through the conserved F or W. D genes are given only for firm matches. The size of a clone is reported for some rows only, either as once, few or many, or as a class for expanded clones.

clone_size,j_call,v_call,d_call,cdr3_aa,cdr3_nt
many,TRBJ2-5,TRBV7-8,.,CASSKQETQYF,TGTGCCAGCAGCAAACAAGAGACCCAGTACTTC
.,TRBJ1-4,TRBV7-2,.,CASSLNEGRSEKLFF,TGTGCCAGCAGCTTAAATGAAGGGAGGAGTGAAAAACTGTTTTTT
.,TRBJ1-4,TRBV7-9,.,CASSLREANEKLFF,TGTGCCAGCAGCCTGCGGGAAGCTAATGAAAAACTGTTTTTT
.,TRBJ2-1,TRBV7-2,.,CASSFGWFF,TGTGCCAGCAGCTTTGGCTGGTTCTTC
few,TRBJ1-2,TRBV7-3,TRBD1,CASSLTGQGAYGYTF,TGTGCCAGCAGCTTAACAGGCCAGGGGGCTTATGGCTACACCTTC
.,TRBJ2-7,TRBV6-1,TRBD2,CASRPGLADEQYF,TGTGCCAGTCGCCCGGGACTAGCGGACGAGCAGTACTTC
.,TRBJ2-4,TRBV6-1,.,CASSESAKNIQYF,TGTGCCAGCAGTGAATCAGCCAAAAACATTCAGTACTTC
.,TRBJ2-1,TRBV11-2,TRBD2,CASSLNFGRGGRNEQFF,TGTGCCAGCAGCTTAAACTTTGGGCGGGGAGGGAGGAATGAGCAGTTCTTC
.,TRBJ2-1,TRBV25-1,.,CASSVAPGTGDRFF,.
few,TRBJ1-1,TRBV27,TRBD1,CASSGPTGGPAHGEAFF,TGTGCCAGCAGTGGACCGACAGGGGGCCCTGCCCACGGTGAAGCTTTCTTT
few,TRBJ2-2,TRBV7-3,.,CASSLTRLTGQAGELFF,TGTGCCAGCAGCTTAACAAGACTTACAGGGCAGGCCGGGGAGCTGTTTTTT
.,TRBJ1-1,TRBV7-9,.,CASSHSMQVTEAFF,TGTGCCAGCAGCCACAGCATGCAGGTGACTGAAGCTTTCTTT
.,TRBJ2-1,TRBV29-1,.,CSVEVSSSYNEQFF,TGCAGCGTTGAAGTCAGTAGCTCCTACAATGAGCAGTTCTTC
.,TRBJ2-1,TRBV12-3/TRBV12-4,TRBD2,CATRRTSGSIDNEQFF,TGTGCCACCCGGCGGACTAGCGGGAGTATTGACAATGAGCAGTTCTTC
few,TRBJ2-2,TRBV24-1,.,CATSDWTGNTGELFF,TGTGCCACCAGTGATTGGACCGGGAACACCGGGGAGCTGTTTTTT
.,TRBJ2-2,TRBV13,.,CASSPALGETNTGELFF,TGTGCCAGCAGCCCCGCGCTTGGAGAAACGAACACCGGGGAGCTGTTTTTT
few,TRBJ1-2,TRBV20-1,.,CSAPTDRNYGYTF,TGCAGTGCCCCTACCGACCGAAACTATGGCTACACCTTC
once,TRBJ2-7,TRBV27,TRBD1,CASSSGQGGQYF,TGTGCCAGCAGTTCTGGACAGGGGGGGCAGTACTTC
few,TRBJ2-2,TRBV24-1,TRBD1,CATRETGQGYTGELFF,TGTGCCACCAGGGAAACGGGACAGGGATACACCGGGGAGCTGTTTTTT
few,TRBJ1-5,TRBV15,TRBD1,CATSSPDRALGQPQHF,TGTGCCACCAGCAGCCCGGACAGGGCTTTAGGGCAGCCCCAGCATTTT